This T cell receptor beta chain is drawn from a study of shared clonotypes between healthy human individuals (dated by TCRdb to the early 2020s). As for the study more broadly: A couple of women and a few men aged 18 to 49 years were included in the cohort. For each donor, CD4 naive and CD4 memory were each run on three plates, CD8 naive on two plates, and CD8 memory on one plate. Blood TCR repertoires of roughly five healthy adults were deeply sequenced to estimate repertoire size and the extent of clonotype sharing between individuals. Different laboratories and diverse techniques were used to prepare libraries and sequence TCR repertoires, to increase sequencing depth and limit assay-specific biases. Between about 0.94 and 8.9 billion PBMCs per donor were obtained by leukapheresis. Broad study findings and their caveats: Sharing across several donors was observed for 4.5% to 6.5% of naive CD4, 3.5% of naive CD8, about 2.5% of memory CD4, and 0.4% of memory CD8 clonotypes. Sampling was limited to blood, and TCR repertoires in tissue likely differ from TCR repertoires in blood. Incomplete sequencing was indicated by rarefaction of sorted-subset datasets, despite the large sequencing depth. Compared with non-shared clonotypes, clonotypes shared by all four sorted-subset donors had higher generation probabilities. Naive subsets generally had larger estimated clonotype richness than memory subsets. Based on pairwise subsampling, the degree of clonotype sharing among donors was expected to be affected by sequencing depth. The genetic and exposure-history diversity represented was limited by the small number of donors.

CD8 naive samples were obtained by positive selection for CCR7 among CD45RO-negative cells, yielding a CD45RA+CCR7+ population from which TemRA cells were excluded. The donors were healthy, HIV-negative adults who had no recently reported acute infections or vaccinations. Every donor was a Caucasian adult residing in Nashville, Tennessee, USA. Blood was collected by leukapheresis, and PBMCs were isolated by Ficoll-Histopaque density gradient centrifugation and then cryopreserved in liquid nitrogen vapor phase. Analytical flow cytometry was used to check the purity and quantity of every magnetically sorted T cell population. Genomic DNA was isolated from every sorted fraction and measured by UV absorbance on a Nanodrop 2000c. In regard to this clone: What this receptor recognizes is not known. No per-base quality is available; no much larger clone lies one base away.

Reading from cysteine to phenylalanine, the CDR3 counts 17 amino acids. CDR3 DNA is the only sequence kept; it has 51 bases, read in frame from the first base. CDR1 is given as SQVTM and CDR2 as ANQGSEA, both from the germline V gene. Trimming accounts for 7 bases at V and 0 bases at J, while the number of junction bases matched to no gene is 8. TCR CDR3 regions were amplified from genomic DNA by multiplex PCR using the deep immunoSEQ assay. For each cell subset, the extracted genomic DNA was distributed evenly across all wells of several immunoSEQ 96-well plates, and each plate served as one replicate. For sorted subsets, roughly 200 ng of genomic DNA, equivalent to about 30,000 T cell genomes, went into each replicate PCR. The purified libraries were quantified using a Qubit 3.0 fluorometer, sized with a Bioanalyzer 2100, and then quantified again using the KAPA Library Quantification kit. Every immunoSEQ 96-well plate was sequenced on a separate single-read 150-cycle Illumina NextSeq 550 flow cell. The source study handled its data this way. Because only junctional sequences without quality scores were contained in the immunoSEQ output, filtering matching that applied to full-length reads could not be performed. To assign V/J genes and CDR3, sequences were annotated using PyIR, a Python wrapper for IgBLAST v1.9, with IMGT germline references. Reads were filtered out if the reads had weak V/J assignments (E-value above 1e-6), no CDR3, stop codons, out-of-frame junctions, or ambiguous translated residues. A V3J clonotype was defined by an identical inferred V gene, J gene, and CDR3 amino acid sequence. Percentage overlap between repertoires was calculated by dividing the number of shared unique clonotypes by the size of the smaller repertoire. Repertoire richness was assessed with RTK rarefaction, the Chao1 estimator, and Recon v2.1 estimates of unobserved clonotypes. OLGA was used to compute generation probabilities for all TCRbeta clonotypes that the gDNA method yielded from a handful of donors. This immuneACCESS table, as held by TCRdb, lists in-frame sequences with V and J called but not all clones. Of the missing ones, under half trace to an unresolved V gene in checked studies; the others have no known cause. For V, J and clone size, that table is used; D and trimming come from the DNA. Present in this sample are 800,000 or so clones, 96% of which were seen just once. The ten largest make up approximately 0.2% of the sample.

The V gene is TRBV29-1 and the J gene is TRBJ2-1, and 14 junction bases match TRBD2. This TCR was recovered from a man aged 25 to 45 in good health. Sequenced sample: naive CD8+ T cells sorted from blood. The sample's cell subset or site label, decoded: CD45RA+CCR7+. The DNA sequence follows: TGCAGCGGGGGACTAGCGGGAGTTTCGAGCTCCTACAATGAGCAGTTCTTC. It encodes CSGGLAGVSSSYNEQFF.